Presented here are 22 T cell receptor beta chains from one specimen sequenced in a study of monozygotic twins with inflammatory bowel disease. TCRdb reprocessed the 5' RACE reads, keeping one entry per CDR3 protein, no DNA. This listing includes about 380,000 distinct CDR3 sequences. Sequencing was carried out using blood. These receptors originate from a human donor with ulcerative colitis or Crohn's disease, or a healthy co-twin of an affected twin (not recorded which).

This sequence joins TRBV29-1 and TRBJ2-3; there is no DNA to check the TCRdb D call of TRBD1. The germline gives CDR1 SQVTM, CDR2 ANQGSEA. The CDR3 covers 14 residues. The chain's CDR3 is CSVGTGSVTDTQYF.

V usage is TRBV6-2 or TRBV6-3 and J usage is TRBJ2-7. This CDR3 has 17 residues. Germline CDR1 MNHEY, CDR2 SVGEGT. This CDR3 reads CASSYVTVVLPSYEQYF.

This chain links TRBV6-5 with TRBJ1-2. This CDR3 comprises 12 residues. Looked up from germline, CDR1 is MNHEY and CDR2 is SVGAGI. The CDR3 loop reads CVSRGPNYSYTF.

The CDR3 protein is CASTRTGWNTEAFF. The rearrangement joins TRBV7-8 to TRBJ1-1; TCRdb's assignment of TRBD1 cannot be checked, as there is no DNA. The germline V gene has CDR1 SGHVS and CDR2 FQNEAQ. This CDR3 has 14 residues.

The chain carries TRBV6-4 and TRBJ2-1; TCRdb calls TRBD1, which cannot be checked without DNA. The CDR3 length is 15 residues. Germline V gene lookup returns CDR1 MRHNA and CDR2 SNTAGT. The CDR3 protein is CASSDGAGAYNEQFF.

The chain links TRBV7-9 to TRBJ2-7; TCRdb calls TRBD1, which cannot be checked without DNA. The CDR3 has 16 residues. Germline V lookup: CDR1 SEHNR, CDR2 FQNEAQ (reference sequence). The CDR3 sequence is CASSGDRDIRSYEQYF.

V gene TRBV6-2 or TRBV6-3 combines with J gene TRBJ2-2; TCRdb's D gene call, TRBD2, goes unchecked for lack of DNA. CDR3 length equals 13 residues. Per germline, CDR1 MNHEY and CDR2 SVGEGT. CDR3 sequence reads: CASRTSNTGELFF.

The chain uses TRBV20-1 and TRBJ1-1. Germline CDR1 and CDR2: DFQATT and SNEGSKA (reference sequence). This CDR3 spans 12 amino acids. The CDR3: CSAPSGPYEAFF.

Its frequency marks this clonotype as large. The V and J genes are TRBV5-1 and TRBJ1-4; TCRdb's assignment of TRBD1 cannot be checked, as there is no DNA. The CDR3 has 14 residues. CDR1 and CDR2 (germline): SGHRS, YFSETQ. CDR3 sequence: CASSPTGVDEKLFF.

The J gene is TRBJ2-3, the V gene TRBV12-5; TCRdb's D call of TRBD1 is untestable without DNA. The CDR3 covers 15 residues. Germline-derived CDR1 and CDR2 are LGHNT and FRNRAP. The CDR3 sequence is CASVSPRGDTDTQYF.

The CDR3 loop reads CASSRDLGADQPQHF. This chain connects TRBV18 to TRBJ1-5; TCRdb proposes TRBD1, but this gene call is untestable without DNA. CDR3 length equals 15 residues. Germline V gene lookup returns CDR1 KGHSH and CDR2 LQKENI.

The V call is TRBV7-2, the J call TRBJ2-3; the D gene TCRdb calls, TRBD1, cannot be checked with no DNA. CDR1 SGHTA and CDR2 FQGNSA come from the germline V gene. The CDR3 extends over 13 amino acids. The CDR3 loop reads CASSPGYADTQYF. Combining the CDR3 with reference TRBV7-2 and TRBJ2-3 gives the whole variable domain GAGVSQSPSNKVTEKGKDVELRCDPISGHTALYWYRQSLGQGLEFLIYFQGNSAPDKSGLPSDRFSAERTGGSVSTLTIQRTQQEDSAVYLCASSPGYADTQYFGPGTRLTVL.

The rearrangement joins TRBV12-3 or TRBV12-4 to TRBJ2-7; lacking DNA, the TRBD2 call made by TCRdb goes unchecked. The length of the CDR3 is 16 residues. The CDR3 spells CASSWSSGDRSYEQYF.

This chain joins TRBV28 and TRBJ2-7; the TCRdb call, TRBD1, lacks DNA for checking. Germline V gives CDR1 MDHEN, CDR2 SYDVKM. This CDR3 contains 14 residues. The CDR3 here is CASTRQIPPYEQYF. The variable domain in full, completed from reference TRBV28 and TRBJ2-7, reads DVKVTQSSRYLVKRTGEKVFLECVQDMDHENMFWYRQDPGLGLRLIYFSYDVKMKEKGDIPEGYSVSREKKERFSLILESASTNQTSMYLCASTRQIPPYEQYFGPGTRLTVT.

V gene TRBV12-3 or TRBV12-4 combines with J gene TRBJ2-2; with no DNA, the TCRdb D assignment of TRBD1 cannot be verified. The CDR3 runs 13 residues. The CDR3 spells CASSRTGGGELFF.

The chain employs TRBV7-9 and TRBJ1-1. This CDR3 is 13 amino acids long. Germline V gene sequence: CDR1 SEHNR, CDR2 FQNEAQ (reference sequence). The CDR3 sequence is CASSLDGEAEAFF.

The chain combines TRBV28 with TRBJ1-2. This CDR3 region has 11 residues. Germline lookup yields CDR1 MDHEN and CDR2 SYDVKM. CDR3 amino acids: CASSLHYGYTF.

The chain employs TRBV7-9 and TRBJ1-1; absent DNA, TCRdb's TRBD1 call cannot be checked. CDR1 and CDR2 from the germline V gene are SEHNR and FQNEAQ (reference sequence). CDR3 length: 15 amino acids. The CDR3 here is CASSLVQGMNTEAFF.

This chain links TRBV11-2 with TRBJ2-5; the D call of TRBD1 rests on TCRdb alone, since no DNA is present to check it. The CDR3 runs to 12 residues. Per germline, CDR1 SGHAT and CDR2 FQNNGV. The CDR3 loop reads CASSSLRGQGGF.

This rearrangement joins TRBV7-9 to TRBJ1-5; TCRdb picks TRBD1, but there is no DNA to check that call. The CDR3 spans 13 residues. From germline, CDR1 is SEHNR and CDR2 FQNEAQ (reference sequence). This CDR3 reads CASSDTRGQPQHF.

This chain links TRBV28 with TRBJ2-5. This CDR3 contains 14 residues. Germline V gene data show CDR1 as MDHEN and CDR2 as SYDVKM. The CDR3 loop reads CASSFAGLQETQYF.

The chain combines TRBV20-1 with TRBJ2-5; without DNA, the TCRdb call of TRBD2 cannot be checked. In germline, CDR1 is DFQATT, CDR2 SNEGSKA (reference sequence). The CDR3 extends over 15 amino acids. CDR3: CSAEGLTKPQETQYF.